A single sample is the source of the 10 T cell receptor beta chains below, sequenced in a study of cytomegalovirus exposure and HLA in healthy donors. PCR amplification relied on 60 Vbeta primers (plus 13 Jbeta primers). Libraries were prepared by immunoSEQ multiplex PCR; TCRdb keeps only in-frame clonotypes and omits some of them. This table holds about 150,000 clones, under 90% found once. The sequencing sample was made of PBMCs. The receptor set was obtained from a man aged 25-45 years in good health and CMV-seropositive.

The chain links TRBV5-1 to TRBJ2-3, with TRBD2 matching over 14 bases. This CDR3 comprises 15 residues. CDR1 is SGHRS and CDR2 is YFSETQ in the germline V gene. The trim removed 4 bases at V and 6 bases at J, leaving 4 bases unmatched. Here the CDR3 DNA reads TGCGCCAGCAGCCGGGGACTAGCGGGAGCCGATACGCAGTATTTT. Its translation: CASSRGLAGADTQYF.

This clone showed up just once. CDR3 DNA sequence: TGTGCCAGCAGCGGCAGACAGGGTAGCCCTAACACTGAAGCTTTCTTT. It encodes CASSGRQGSPNTEAFF. V is TRBV5-6 and J is TRBJ1-1, with 7 nucleotides matching TRBD1. This CDR3 spans 16 amino acids. The V segment lost 4 bases and the J segment 2 bases; nucleotides outside the gene matches: 11. CDR1 is SGHDT, CDR2 YYEEEE, per germline.

The rearrangement joins TRBV6-6 to TRBJ2-1, with TRBD2 identical over 8 bases. The V gene end was trimmed by 2 bases and the J gene end by 3 bases; junction bases not matched to a gene: 0. Germline values: CDR1 MNHNY, CDR2 SVGAGI (reference sequence). The CDR3 has 14 amino acids. CDR3 in DNA: TGTGCCAGCAGTTACCGGGGGGGCTACAATGAGCAGTTCTTC. Translated: CASSYRGGYNEQFF.

This rearrangement joins TRBV29-1 to TRBJ2-1; the match to TRBD2 covers 10 bases. This CDR3 region has 15 residues. The ends lost 1 base at V and 4 bases at J; junction bases unmatched: 4. CDR1 is SQVTM and CDR2 is ANQGSEA in the germline V gene. As DNA, the CDR3 is TGCAGCGTTGAAGTCCTAGCGGGAGTTTACAATGAGCAGTTCTTC. The encoded protein is CSVEVLAGVYNEQFF.

The chain joins TRBV27 to TRBJ2-5; weak D call: TRBD1 (6 bases). V gave up 9 bases and J gave up 2 bases, with 16 bases separating them. The CDR3 has 14 amino acids. From germline, CDR1 is MNHEY and CDR2 SMNVEV (reference sequence). The CDR3 is CASRVTDSQETQYF. The CDR3 region has the DNA TGTGCCAGTCGGGTTACGGACAGTCAAGAGACCCAGTACTTC.

This sequence joins TRBV7-2 and TRBJ2-1, with D perhaps matching TRBD2 (5 bases). CDR3 length: 19 residues. V dropped 3 bases and J dropped 1 base, with 22 bases sitting between them. Germline V lookup: CDR1 SGHTA, CDR2 FQGNSA. CDR3 in amino acids: CASSFPKRGATESYNEQFF. The CDR3 coding sequence is TGTGCCAGCAGCTTCCCCAAACGGGGAGCAACGGAATCCTACAATGAGCAGTTCTTC.

CDR3 region: CAIMGQGNTEAFF. CDR3 in DNA: TGTGCCATCATGGGACAGGGGAACACTGAAGCTTTCTTT. The gene calls are TRBV10-3 and TRBJ1-1; 9 nucleotides agree with TRBD1. V lost 7 bases to trimming and J lost 1 base; unmatched junction nucleotides: 1. From germline, CDR1 is ENHRY and CDR2 SYGVKD. The CDR3 length is 13 residues.

The table lists this clone with a few counts. This chain uses TRBV4-3 with TRBJ2-7; 13 nucleotides line up with TRBD2. CDR3 length: 16 amino acids. Germline V gene data show CDR1 as LGHNA and CDR2 as YSLEER. J gave up 0 bases and V 1 base, and 0 bases lay outside the gene matches. CDR3 in amino acids: CASSQGTSGGSYEQYF. The CDR3 DNA reads TGCGCCAGCAGCCAAGGGACTAGCGGGGGCTCCTACGAGCAGTACTTC.

This clone was counted between two and nine times. The chain joins TRBV6-6 to TRBJ1-1; 7 nucleotides agree with TRBD1. This CDR3 comprises 13 residues. The germline V gene has CDR1 MNHNY and CDR2 SVGAGI (reference sequence). The junction had 2 bases not matched to a gene; V was cut back by 6 bases and J by 1 base. The chain's CDR3 is CASRDRENTEAFF. CDR3 bases: TGTGCCAGCAGAGACAGGGAGAACACTGAAGCTTTCTTT.

This chain joins TRBV7-2 and TRBJ1-3; no clear D. This CDR3 spans 13 amino acids. Trimming pared 4 bases from V and 7 bases from J, leaving 11 bases between. CDR1 and CDR2 (germline): SGHTA, FQGNSA. The CDR3: CASSSTVENTIYF. The CDR3 DNA reads as TGTGCCAGCAGCTCTACCGTAGAGAACACCATATATTTT.